The 13 T cell receptor beta chains listed next were all sequenced from one sample in a study of low-dose radiotherapy and immunotherapy resistance in tumors. TRAV and TRBV primers primed cDNA for both TCRalpha and TCRbeta. The PCR that amplified TCRs ran for approximately 20 cycles, relying on a constant-region primer and a V-primer adapter. TCRdb ran MiXCR on the reads and lists one entry per CDR3 protein. The sample holds approximately 89,000 distinct CDR3 sequences; approximately 17% are singletons and the top ten take about 5.9%. Time point of the sample: before trial treatment. The input for sequencing was PBMCs, taken before treatment. The source is a male donor with prostate cancer.

This clonotype was seen at least ten times. The genes are TRBV13 and TRBJ1-2, with no clear D. V was shortened by 5 bases and J by 8 bases, with 12 bases between the two germline ends. The CDR3 has 12 amino acids. The germline gives CDR1 PRHDT, CDR2 FYEKMQ (reference sequence). The CDR3 protein is CASSLGYGGYTF. The CDR3 DNA sequence: TGTGCCAGCAGCCTGGGTTACGGCGGCTACACCTTC.

This clonotype showed up many times. The V and J genes are TRBV25-1 and TRBJ2-7; no clear D. Trimming took 5 bases from V and 0 from J, leaving 8 bases between them. The CDR3 runs to 13 residues. Germline V gene data show CDR1 as MGHDK and CDR2 as SYGVNS. Written as DNA, the CDR3 is TGTGCCAGCAGTAGCACACCCTCCTACGAGCAGTACTTC. Translation gives CASSSTPSYEQYF.

About this clonotype: Because the CDR3's place on the DNA is in doubt, the DNA is left out and the CDR3 is given as listed by TCRdb. This chain links TRBV5-1 with TRBJ2-2; the tabulated D call, TRBD1, remains unverified against the DNA. Germline V gene sequence: CDR1 SGHRS, CDR2 YFSETQ. The CDR3 has 16 residues if both end residues are counted. This CDR3 is CASRVGGADTGELFFF.

This sequence joins TRBV12-3 or TRBV12-4 and TRBJ1-3, with unresolved D. The V and J ends lost 7 bases and 1 base respectively, with 11 bases between them. This CDR3 has 14 residues. The CDR3 DNA sequence: TGTGCCAGCACCATGGGGAGTTCTGGAAACACCATATATTTT. Protein: CASTMGSSGNTIYF.

The chain joins TRBV28 to TRBJ1-2; D possibly corresponds to TRBD1 (5 bases). This CDR3 is built from 14 residues. V was trimmed by 2 bases and J by 7 bases, leaving 14 bases between them. CDR1 is MDHEN and CDR2 is SYDVKM in the germline V gene. CDR3 protein: CASSLGLGEAGYTF. Written as DNA, the CDR3 is TGTGCCAGCAGTTTAGGTTTGGGGGAGGCTGGCTACACCTTC.

The rearrangement uses TRBV2 and TRBJ1-1; weak D call: TRBD1 (5 bases). The germline gives CDR1 SNHLY, CDR2 FYNNEI. The V gene lost 9 bases and the J gene lost 6 bases, with 11 bases spanning the gap. The CDR3 covers 11 residues. Here the CDR3 reads CASGLGAEAFF. The CDR3 nucleotides are TGTGCCAGTGGGCTGGGGGCTGAAGCTTTCTTT.

Regarding this clonotype: A much larger clone lies a single base off, so this may be a read error. The chain links TRBV5-1 to TRBJ2-5; 7 bases align to TRBD1. CDR3 length equals 14 residues. Germline CDR1 is SGHRS and CDR2 is YFSETQ. CDR3 sequence: CASSKGQTQGTQYF. The CDR3 region has the DNA TGCGCCAGCAGCAAGGGACAGACCCAAGGGACCCAGTACTTC.

This clonotype was observed a handful of times. The chain employs TRBV11-2 and TRBJ2-2; D is ambiguous. The CDR3 length is 14 residues. V lost 0 bases to trimming and J lost 4 bases, with 6 bases between them. Germline V gene lookup returns CDR1 SGHAT and CDR2 FQNNGV. CDR3: CASSLDGSTGELFF. CDR3 bases: TGTGCCAGCAGCTTAGATGGTAGCACCGGGGAGCTGTTTTTT.

Comments on this clonotype: The DNA is omitted, as the CDR3 cannot be located on it reliably, and the CDR3 follows TCRdb's listing. The CDR3 here is CASSKNLFLNTGELFFF. This chain uses TRBV19 with TRBJ2-2. From its first to its last residue, the CDR3 has 17 amino acids. Germline V gene data show CDR1 as LNHDA and CDR2 as SQIVND (reference sequence).

This clonotype appeared many times. The chain is built from TRBV20-1 and TRBJ2-7; weak D call: TRBD1 (6 bases). Germline V gene sequence: CDR1 DFQATT, CDR2 SNEGSKA (reference sequence). CDR3 length equals 11 residues. V lost 5 bases and J lost 7, with 12 bases in between. The CDR3 DNA is TGCAGTGCTGCTCCTACAGGGGAGCAGTACTTC. Its protein product is CSAAPTGEQYF.

This clonotype was observed at least ten times. The chain is built from TRBV10-3 and TRBJ2-1; 8 bases align to TRBD1. The V segment lost 7 bases and the J segment 4 bases; nucleotides outside the gene matches: 6. The CDR3 contains 14 residues. Germline loops: CDR1 ENHRY, CDR2 SYGVKD. For the CDR3, the DNA is TGTGCCATCAAGGGACAGGTGCCTTACAATGAGCAGTTCTTC. Translating gives CAIKGQVPYNEQFF.

As to this clonotype: This likely stems from a read error, as it lies one base from a far larger clone. The chain has TRBV20-1 and TRBJ2-7; TRBD1 might be the D (5 bases). With 3 bases removed from V and 7 bases from J, the gap between germline ends came to 22 bases. The CDR3 extends over 15 amino acids. Germline V lookup: CDR1 DFQATT, CDR2 SNEGSKA (reference sequence). This CDR3 reads CSASAENDSDNEQYF. CDR3 DNA: TGCAGTGCTAGTGCCGAGAACGACTCGGACAATGAGCAGTACTTC.

This clonotype was found many times. The chain links TRBV5-1 to TRBJ2-2; 8 bases are shared with TRBD1. This CDR3 region has 14 residues. V shed 5 bases and J 4 bases; nucleotides not matched to a gene: 4. Per germline, CDR1 SGHRS and CDR2 YFSETQ. CDR3 in DNA: TGCGCCAGCAGGCGGACAGGGAGCACCGGGGAGCTGTTTTTT. It codes for CASRRTGSTGELFF.